This TCR beta chain is from a study of blood T cell repertoires in COVID-19. V dropped 4 bases and J dropped 6; count of bases not matched to a gene: 16. The CDR3 runs to 17 residues. Germline-derived CDR1 and CDR2 are LGHNA and YNFKEQ. Clones were sequenced by immunoSEQ multiplex PCR, and TCRdb holds only the in-frame ones, with some missing. The sample has about 360,000 clones; 86% are singletons. The source is a woman aged 55-69 years with COVID-19, enrolled during active disease. The sample comprised peripheral blood. This chain uses TRBV4-2 with TRBJ2-7; 9 nucleotides agree with TRBD2. Here the CDR3 reads CASSRMMAGGHVGEQYF. The DNA of the CDR3 is TGTGCCAGCAGCCGGATGATGGCGGGGGGGCACGTCGGCGAGCAGTACTTC.